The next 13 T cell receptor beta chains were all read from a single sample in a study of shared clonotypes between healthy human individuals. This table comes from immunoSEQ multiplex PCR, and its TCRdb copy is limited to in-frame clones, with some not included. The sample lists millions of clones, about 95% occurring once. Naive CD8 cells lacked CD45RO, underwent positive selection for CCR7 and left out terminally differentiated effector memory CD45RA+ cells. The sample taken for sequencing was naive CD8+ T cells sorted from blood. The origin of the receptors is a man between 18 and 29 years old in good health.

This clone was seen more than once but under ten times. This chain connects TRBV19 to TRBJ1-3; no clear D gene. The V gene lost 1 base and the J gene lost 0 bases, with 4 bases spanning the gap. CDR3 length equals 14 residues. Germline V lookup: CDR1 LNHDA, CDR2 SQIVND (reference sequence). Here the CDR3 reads CASSIAASGNTIYF. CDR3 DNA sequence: TGTGCCAGTAGTATAGCGGCCTCTGGAAACACCATATATTTT.

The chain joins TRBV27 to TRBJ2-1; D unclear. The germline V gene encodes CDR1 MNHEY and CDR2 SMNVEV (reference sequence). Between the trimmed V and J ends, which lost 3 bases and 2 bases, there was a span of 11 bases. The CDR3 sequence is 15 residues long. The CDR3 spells CASSFYNGPYNEQFF. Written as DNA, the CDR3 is TGTGCCAGCAGTTTTTATAACGGCCCCTACAATGAGCAGTTCTTC.

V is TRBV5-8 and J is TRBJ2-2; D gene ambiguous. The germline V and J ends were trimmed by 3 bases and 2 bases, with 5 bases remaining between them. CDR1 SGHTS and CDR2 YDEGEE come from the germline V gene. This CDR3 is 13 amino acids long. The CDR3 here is CASSSYNTGELFF. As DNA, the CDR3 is TGTGCCAGCAGCTCCTACAACACCGGGGAGCTGTTTTTT.

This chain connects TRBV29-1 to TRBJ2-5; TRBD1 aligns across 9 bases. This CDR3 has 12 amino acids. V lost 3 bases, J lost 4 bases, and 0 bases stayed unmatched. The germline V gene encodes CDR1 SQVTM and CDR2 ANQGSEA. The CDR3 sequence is CSVETGGETQYF. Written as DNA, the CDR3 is TGCAGCGTTGAGACAGGGGGAGAGACCCAGTACTTC.

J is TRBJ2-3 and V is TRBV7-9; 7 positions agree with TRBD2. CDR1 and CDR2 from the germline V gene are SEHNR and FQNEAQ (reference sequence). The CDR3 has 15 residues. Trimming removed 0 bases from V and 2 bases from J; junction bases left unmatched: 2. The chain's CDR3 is CASSLAGDYTDTQYF. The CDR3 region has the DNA TGTGCCAGCAGCTTAGCCGGGGACTACACAGATACGCAGTATTTT.

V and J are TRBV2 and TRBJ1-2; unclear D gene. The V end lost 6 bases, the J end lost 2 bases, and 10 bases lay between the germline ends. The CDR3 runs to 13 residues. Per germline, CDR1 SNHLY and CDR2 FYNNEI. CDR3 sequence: CASRTTSNYGYTF. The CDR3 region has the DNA TGTGCCAGCAGGACAACTTCCAACTATGGCTACACCTTC.

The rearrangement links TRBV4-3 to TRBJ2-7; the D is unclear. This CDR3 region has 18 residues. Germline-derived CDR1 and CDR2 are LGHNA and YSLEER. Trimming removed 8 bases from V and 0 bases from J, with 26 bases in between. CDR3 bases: TGCGCCAGCTTGGAGAAGGTTTTTATGGACCTAAGCTCCTACGAGCAGTACTTC. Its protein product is CASLEKVFMDLSSYEQYF.

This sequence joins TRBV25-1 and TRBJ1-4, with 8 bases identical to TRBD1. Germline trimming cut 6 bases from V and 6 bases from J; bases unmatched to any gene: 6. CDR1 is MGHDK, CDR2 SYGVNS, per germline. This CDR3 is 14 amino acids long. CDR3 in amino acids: CASSHRGRDEKLFF. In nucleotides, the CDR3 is TGTGCCAGCAGCCACAGGGGGAGGGATGAAAAACTGTTTTTT.

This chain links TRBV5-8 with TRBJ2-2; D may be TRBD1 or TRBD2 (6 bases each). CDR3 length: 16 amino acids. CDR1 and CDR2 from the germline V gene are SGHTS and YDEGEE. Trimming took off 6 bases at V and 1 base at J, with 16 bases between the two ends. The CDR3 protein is CASIPRRGVNTGELFF. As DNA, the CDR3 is TGTGCCAGCATCCCCAGGAGGGGGGTGAACACCGGGGAGCTGTTTTTT.

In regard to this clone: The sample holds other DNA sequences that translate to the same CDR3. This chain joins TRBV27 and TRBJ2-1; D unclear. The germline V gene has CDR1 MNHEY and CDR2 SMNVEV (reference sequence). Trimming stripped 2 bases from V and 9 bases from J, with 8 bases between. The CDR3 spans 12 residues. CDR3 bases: TGTGCCAGCAGTTTACTAGACGGTGAGCAGTTCTTC. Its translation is CASSLLDGEQFF.

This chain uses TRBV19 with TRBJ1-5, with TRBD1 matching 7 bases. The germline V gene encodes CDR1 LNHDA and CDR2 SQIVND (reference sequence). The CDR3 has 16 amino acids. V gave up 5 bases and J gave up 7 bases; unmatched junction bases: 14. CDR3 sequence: CASSAETGQARQPQHF. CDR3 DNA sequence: TGTGCCAGTAGTGCCGAAACCGGACAGGCGAGGCAGCCCCAGCATTTT.

The CDR3 sequence is CASSIYGGEQYF. In nucleotides, the CDR3 is TGTGCCAGCAGTATCTACGGAGGCGAGCAGTACTTC. The chain employs TRBV6-5 and TRBJ2-7; D perhaps matches TRBD2 (5 bases). The germline CDR1 and CDR2 sequences are MNHEY and SVGAGI. V dropped 5 bases and J dropped 6 bases, with 11 bases sitting between them. The length of the CDR3 is 12 residues.

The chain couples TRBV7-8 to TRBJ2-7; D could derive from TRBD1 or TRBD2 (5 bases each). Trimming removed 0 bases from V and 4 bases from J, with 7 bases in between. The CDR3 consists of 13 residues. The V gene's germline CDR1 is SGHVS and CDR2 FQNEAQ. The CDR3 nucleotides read TGTGCCAGCAGCTTAGCGGGGGAATACGAGCAGTACTTC. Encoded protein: CASSLAGEYEQYF.